The clone carrying this T cell receptor beta chain was seen a few times. What it binds is not known. These data are taken from a study of cytomegalovirus exposure and HLA in healthy donors. The CDR3 is made up of 14 amino acids. Germline V CDR1 and CDR2: SGHDT, YYEEEE. The junction had 2 bases not matched to a gene; V was cut back by 2 bases and J by 0 bases. 60 Vbeta and 13 Jbeta primers were used in PCR. The authors' processing: There were 80 million or so unique TCR beta chains by a later count, and about 12 million of them were shared. Sequenced by immunoSEQ multiplex PCR; TCRdb stores in-frame clones only, minus some. From that table come the V and J calls and clone size; the DNA was used to work out D and trimming. This sample yields approximately 190,000 clones, of which approximately 81% are seen a single time; over 3.5% belongs to the top ten. Overall study results and limits: Most TCR beta V segments were productive about 87% or about 30% of the time in an earlier analysis. It was reportedly the case that the classifier diagnosed cytomegalovirus status with high specificity and sensitivity. No immune exposure information besides CMV serostatus was available.

The source is a man between 50 and 59 years old in good health and CMV-seronegative. The chain recombines TRBV5-6 with TRBJ2-7, with 7 bases matching TRBD2. Material: PBMCs. The CDR3 region is CASSLAGSSYEQYF. The CDR3 coding sequence is TGTGCCAGCAGCTTAGCGGGAAGCTCCTACGAGCAGTACTTC.